This T cell receptor beta chain stems from a study of T-cell memory formation after mild COVID-19. A 5'RACE reaction primed in the constant segment made cDNA libraries of TCR alpha and TCR beta, and these carried sample barcodes and UMIs. A single record per CDR3 protein comes from TCRdb applying MiXCR to the 5' RACE reads. The sample carries roughly 380,000 distinct CDR3 sequences, around 27% recorded once. This CDR3 has 16 residues. Per the germline V gene, CDR1 is DFQATT and CDR2 is SNEGSKA (reference sequence). Unmatched junction bases numbered 8, after V lost 1 base and J lost 4 bases. The TCR originated in an adult woman who had mild COVID-19 (a few samples of this study predate the infection). Cell type and time point are not known. The sample comprised PBMCs or a T cell subset sorted from them (not recorded which). This chain uses TRBV20-1 with TRBJ2-3, with 10 bases identical to TRBD2. As DNA, the CDR3 is TGCAGTGCTAGAGGCTTAGCGGGAGGTCTCCCAGATACGCAGTATTTT. The encoded protein is CSARGLAGGLPDTQYF.